This record covers a single T cell receptor beta chain. Under the authors' procedure: Scientists estimated how many nucleated cells there were by amplifying reference gene primers. TCRdb's copy holds only in-frame clones and misses some; the assay was immunoSEQ multiplex PCR. V, J and clone size are those of that table, while D and trimming were read from the DNA. The data contain about 210,000 clones, around 88% of them singletons. The sample originates from a study of blood T cell repertoires in COVID-19. Study details: From the United States, Italy and Spain came samples of acute and convalescent COVID-19. Sources were T cells, B-cell-depleted T cells, or PBMCs; the material itself was cDNA or gDNA.

The CDR3 runs 12 residues. Trimming cost V 4 bases and J 6 bases, with 7 bases left between them. V usage is TRBV12-3 or TRBV12-4 and J usage is TRBJ2-1; no clear D. Material: peripheral blood. The sequence was obtained from a man aged 18 to 29 with active or convalescent COVID-19. CDR3 DNA: TGTGCCAGCAGTTCCCCAGGCAATGAGCAGTTCTTC. Amino acid sequence: CASSSPGNEQFF.